A single sample is the source of the 20 T cell receptor beta chains below, sequenced in a study of blood T cell repertoires in COVID-19. The protocol was immunoSEQ multiplex PCR, while the TCRdb copy is restricted to in-frame clones and leaves out a portion. In the table there are more than 120,000 clones, more than 75% of which are singletons. Sequenced: peripheral blood. These receptors were collected from a man in his fifties who had recovered from COVID-19.

This rearrangement joins TRBV19 to TRBJ1-6; 7 nucleotides agree with TRBD1. J gave up 4 bases and V 9 bases, and 12 bases lay outside the gene matches. The V gene's germline CDR1 is LNHDA and CDR2 SQIVND (reference sequence). CDR3 length equals 16 residues. CDR3 sequence: CASQRQGSGYNSPLHF. CDR3 sequence (DNA): TGTGCCAGCCAGAGACAGGGTTCCGGGTATAATTCACCCCTCCACTTT.

This clone showed up just a few times. The genes are TRBV6-5 and TRBJ2-2, with D possibly being TRBD1 (5 bases). V lost 7 bases, J lost 3 bases, and 12 bases lay in between. The CDR3 sequence is 14 residues long. Germline CDR1 MNHEY, CDR2 SVGAGI. CDR3 amino acids: CASTAGQDTGELFF. CDR3 sequence (DNA): TGTGCCAGCACGGCCGGACAAGACACCGGGGAGCTGTTTTTT.

In DNA form, the CDR3 reads TGTGCCAGCACCGTGGGACTAGGTACATGGGATGAGCAGTTCTTC. Its translation is CASTVGLGTWDEQFF. The rearrangement joins TRBV7-2 to TRBJ2-1; 8 bases are shared with TRBD2. The V gene's germline CDR1 is SGHTA and CDR2 FQGNSA. The CDR3 is made up of 15 amino acids. Unmatched junction bases numbered 13, after V lost 7 bases and J lost 8 bases.

The CDR3: CASSIVTVGWDQFEQFF. For the CDR3, the DNA is TGTGCCAGTAGTATAGTGACAGTCGGGTGGGATCAATTTGAGCAGTTCTTC. The rearrangement uses TRBV19 and TRBJ2-1; a weak D match, TRBD1 (5 bases). The V end lost 1 base, the J end lost 9 bases, and 22 bases lay between the germline ends. Germline CDR1 and CDR2: LNHDA and SQIVND (reference sequence). The CDR3 consists of 17 residues.

The rearrangement joins TRBV7-8 to TRBJ2-3, with 9 bases identical to TRBD2. Germline CDR1 SGHVS, CDR2 FQNEAQ. The CDR3 runs 16 residues. J was trimmed by 4 bases and V by 1 base; bases with no gene match: 6. CDR3 bases: TGTGCCAGCAGCTTAGATGCGGGGGGGCCGCCAGATACGCAGTATTTT. This translates into CASSLDAGGPPDTQYF.

DNA of the CDR3: TGCAGCGTTGACAATAATGAGCAGTTCTTC. Translating it yields CSVDNNEQFF. The chain recombines TRBV29-1 with TRBJ2-1; D call uncertain. The CDR3 is made up of 10 amino acids. Germline assignment: CDR1 SQVTM and CDR2 ANQGSEA. V was clipped by 3 bases and J by 7 bases, with 4 bases between them.

The rearrangement links TRBV11-2 to TRBJ1-3; TRBD1 aligns across 7 bases. The CDR3 covers 18 residues. Germline trimming cut 1 base from V and 0 bases from J; bases unmatched to any gene: 9. CDR1 SGHAT and CDR2 FQNNGV come from the germline V gene. Here the CDR3 reads CASSLGYRGPVSGNTIYF. The CDR3 DNA reads TGTGCCAGCAGCTTAGGTTACAGGGGTCCCGTCTCTGGAAACACCATATATTTT.

As DNA, the CDR3 is TGTGCCAGCAGCTTAGACAGATCGCTCCGTAATTCACCCCTCCACTTT. Amino acids: CASSLDRSLRNSPLHF. The chain is built from TRBV11-1 and TRBJ1-6; D gene unclear. V was trimmed by 1 base and J by 6 bases, leaving 13 bases between them. CDR3 length equals 16 residues. The germline V gene has CDR1 SGHAT and CDR2 FQDESV (reference sequence).

This rearrangement joins TRBV7-8 to TRBJ1-2, with D possibly TRBD1 on 5 matching bases. The germline V gene encodes CDR1 SGHVS and CDR2 FQNEAQ. V was pared by 1 base and J by 4 bases, with 19 bases between. The CDR3 has 17 amino acids. CDR3 region: CASSLGGVITAFYGYTF. The CDR3 nucleotides read TGTGCCAGCAGCTTAGGGGGGGTCATTACCGCTTTCTATGGCTACACCTTC.

The V gene is TRBV5-6, the J gene TRBJ2-7; 8 bases line up with TRBD1. Germline V CDR1 and CDR2: SGHDT, YYEEEE. The CDR3 has 18 amino acids. Trimming at V came to 2 bases and at J to 0 bases, leaving 13 bases not matched to a gene. As DNA, the CDR3 is TGTGCCAGCAGCTTCCGACTAAACAGGGGGATCTCCTCCTACGAGCAGTACTTC. Translating gives CASSFRLNRGISSYEQYF.

This clone was picked up one time. The rearrangement uses TRBV6-2 or TRBV6-3 and TRBJ2-7; D gene uncertain. Germline assignment: CDR1 MNHEY and CDR2 SVGEGT. This CDR3 is built from 13 residues. The V and J ends lost 4 bases and 0 bases respectively, with 7 bases between them. CDR3 in DNA: TGTGCCAGCAGTTTTAGCCCCTCCTACGAGCAGTACTTC. The encoded protein is CASSFSPSYEQYF.

This chain joins TRBV20-1 and TRBJ1-2; D is uncertain. Looked up from germline, CDR1 is DFQATT and CDR2 is SNEGSKA (reference sequence). V was trimmed by 6 bases and J by 6 bases, leaving 11 bases between them. The length of the CDR3 is 11 residues. CDR3 sequence reads: CSALPGNGYTF. As DNA, the CDR3 is TGCAGTGCCCTCCCCGGGAATGGCTACACCTTC.

The V gene is TRBV9, the J gene TRBJ2-3, with TRBD1 matching 7 bases. CDR1 is SGDLS, CDR2 YYNGEE, per germline. The J segment lost 3 bases and the V segment lost 4 bases, leaving 8 bases of the junction unmatched. This CDR3 spans 15 amino acids. The CDR3 loop is CASSKQSRGTDTQYF. The CDR3 bases are TGTGCCAGCAGCAAGCAGTCCAGGGGGACAGATACGCAGTATTTT.

The CDR3 region has the DNA TGTGCCAGCAGCCAAGATGGGCCAACACGTTCACCCCTCCACTTT. This translates into CASSQDGPTRSPLHF. This rearrangement joins TRBV3-1 (or the pseudogene TRBV3-2) to TRBJ1-6; D not resolved. Germline lookup yields CDR1 LGHDT and CDR2 YNNKEL (reference sequence). V shed 0 bases and J shed 9 bases, with 12 bases lying between them. This CDR3 comprises 15 residues.

The chain joins TRBV4-3 to TRBJ1-6; 7 bases fit TRBD1. This CDR3 is 13 amino acids long. The junction had 5 bases not matched to a gene; V was cut back by 8 bases and J by 7 bases. CDR1 and CDR2 from the germline V gene are LGHNA and YSLEER. In DNA, the CDR3 is TGCGCCAGCCTGGGACAGAGGAATTCACCCCTCCACTTT. The encoded protein is CASLGQRNSPLHF.

The chain uses TRBV2 and TRBJ2-5; TRBD2 agrees at 8 bases. The CDR3 is 14 amino acids. Germline CDR1 and CDR2: SNHLY and FYNNEI. Trimming cost V 6 bases and J 5 bases; bases outside gene matches: 8. Here the CDR3 DNA reads TGTGCCAGCAGCAAAGCAGCGGGGGAGGAGACCCAGTACTTC. Residues: CASSKAAGEETQYF.

V usage is TRBV9 and J usage is TRBJ1-6; D is undetermined. Looked up from germline, CDR1 is SGDLS and CDR2 is YYNGEE. Trimming took 3 bases from V and 10 from J, leaving 8 bases between them. CDR3 length: 12 residues. The chain's CDR3 is CASSGERSPLHF. The CDR3, as DNA: TGTGCCAGCAGCGGAGAGAGGTCACCCCTCCACTTT.

This clone was counted once. The CDR3 region has the DNA TGCGCCAGCAGCCAGAACTTCGGGACAGGGGGCAATCAGCCCCAGCATTTT. This gives the protein CASSQNFGTGGNQPQHF. The chain uses TRBV4-3 and TRBJ1-5; TRBD1 agrees at 10 bases. Per the germline V gene, CDR1 is LGHNA and CDR2 is YSLEER. The V segment lost 3 bases and the J segment 2 bases; nucleotides outside the gene matches: 7. The CDR3 length is 17 residues.

The rearrangement links TRBV27 to TRBJ2-1; TRBD2 might be the D (5 bases). The ends were cut back, 2 bases at V and 2 bases at J, with 7 bases in the middle. Germline V gene sequence: CDR1 MNHEY, CDR2 SMNVEV (reference sequence). The CDR3 is 14 residues long. CDR3 sequence: CASSLVGAYNEQFF. In DNA, the CDR3 is TGTGCCAGCAGTTTAGTCGGGGCCTACAATGAGCAGTTCTTC.

The chain carries TRBV15 and TRBJ2-7; D may be TRBD1 (5 bases). CDR1 LNHNV and CDR2 YYDKDF come from the germline V gene (reference sequence). V lost 0 bases, J lost 7 bases, and 16 bases lay in between. This CDR3 has 15 residues. The CDR3 reads CATSRDTTGLREQYF. The CDR3 DNA is TGTGCCACCAGCAGAGATACAACAGGCCTAAGAGAGCAGTACTTC.